The source of this TCR beta chain is a study of T cells in Graves' hyperthyroidism and ophthalmopathy. Study results and caveats: Most expanded thyroid clonotypes above 0.001 recurred in blood. In simple terms, a model built on 13 V-J features told ophthalmopathy apart from stable hyperthyroidism.

Any patient presenting with uncontrolled infection, other autoimmune disease, pregnancy or lactation was left out. Deletions cut 7 bases from V and 2 bases from J, with 18 bases between. This CDR3 has 16 residues. This clonotype was counted ten times or more. Its antigen is unidentified. Amplification of TCR beta CDR3 regions used RNA as the template. An initial round of RT-PCR targeting the TCR CDR3 relied on the HTBI primer set. TCRdb re-called the multiplex PCR reads through MiXCR, storing one row per CDR3 protein. The sample includes about 460,000 distinct CDR3 sequences, around a fifth of them seen just once.

The TCR originated in a woman aged 65 to 85 with Graves' ophthalmopathy. Sequenced sample: blood. This rearrangement joins TRBV12-3 or TRBV12-4 to TRBJ2-1; TRBD1 or TRBD2 may be the D gene (6 bases each). CDR3 in amino acids: CASTSWRGRPYNEQFF. The CDR3 DNA reads as TGTGCCAGCACCTCCTGGAGGGGGAGGCCCTACAATGAGCAGTTCTTC.